This is a list of T cell receptor beta chains from one sample in a study of control samples from healthy donors and cancer patients. Libraries were prepared by immunoSEQ multiplex PCR; TCRdb keeps only in-frame clonotypes and omits some of them. The sample lists approximately 89,000 clones, roughly 86% occurring once. Material: blood. The receptors come from a man aged 50 to 60 in good health. CDR3s include the opening cysteine and the closing phenylalanine or tryptophan. Not every row has a clone size; where given, it reads once, few, many or a size class.

v_gene: TRBV2; abundance: -; CDR3aa: CASGPGSNQPQHF
v_gene: TRBV11-2; abundance: -; CDR3aa: CASSPRMIAGGNTQYF
v_gene: TRBV24-1; abundance: -; CDR3aa: CATSADTGYEQYF
v_gene: TRBV5-5; abundance: -; CDR3aa: CASSLLPGNTIYF
v_gene: TRBV7-8; abundance: -; CDR3aa: CASSVDRTTPNTEAFF
v_gene: TRBV6-4; abundance: many; CDR3aa: CASSEEVAGYNEQFF
v_gene: TRBV19; abundance: -; CDR3aa: CASSIIAGVATDTQYF
v_gene: TRBV6-1; abundance: -; CDR3aa: CASSEVGTIGYTF
v_gene: TRBV5-1; abundance: -; CDR3aa: CASSSRGGREETQYF
v_gene: TRBV7-9; abundance: -; CDR3aa: CASSTQGVGYTF
v_gene: TRBV7-8; abundance: -; CDR3aa: CASSLALADTQYF
v_gene: TRBV7-6; abundance: -; CDR3aa: CASSSWRDTEAFF
v_gene: TRBV4-1; abundance: few; CDR3aa: CASSQVLRWGYTF
v_gene: TRBV27; abundance: -; CDR3aa: CASSTGLNQPQHF
v_gene: TRBV4-2; abundance: -; CDR3aa: CASSQEGQINQPQHF
v_gene: TRBV27; abundance: -; CDR3aa: CASSYAGTSSYNEQFF
v_gene: TRBV4-2; abundance: once; CDR3aa: CASSQTSGGYNEQFF
v_gene: TRBV27; abundance: -; CDR3aa: CASSFGAGVRNEQFF
v_gene: TRBV15; abundance: -; CDR3aa: CATSRDLERGGYTF
v_gene: TRBV20-1; abundance: -; CDR3aa: CSASVKGLELYEQYF
v_gene: TRBV2; abundance: -; CDR3aa: CASKKDSNQPQHF
v_gene: TRBV19; abundance: -; CDR3aa: CASSMSYLVRGGYTF
v_gene: TRBV3-1/TRBV3-2; abundance: once; CDR3aa: CASSHLRLSYNEQFF
v_gene: TRBV4-2; abundance: -; CDR3aa: CASSPDLDRGRNQPQHF
v_gene: TRBV9; abundance: -; CDR3aa: CASSVGGRTEAFF
v_gene: TRBV7-2; abundance: -; CDR3aa: CASSTRTSGEYGQYF
v_gene: TRBV11-2; abundance: -; CDR3aa: CASSFGQNYEQYF
v_gene: TRBV4-1; abundance: -; CDR3aa: CASSQEGAGATEAFF